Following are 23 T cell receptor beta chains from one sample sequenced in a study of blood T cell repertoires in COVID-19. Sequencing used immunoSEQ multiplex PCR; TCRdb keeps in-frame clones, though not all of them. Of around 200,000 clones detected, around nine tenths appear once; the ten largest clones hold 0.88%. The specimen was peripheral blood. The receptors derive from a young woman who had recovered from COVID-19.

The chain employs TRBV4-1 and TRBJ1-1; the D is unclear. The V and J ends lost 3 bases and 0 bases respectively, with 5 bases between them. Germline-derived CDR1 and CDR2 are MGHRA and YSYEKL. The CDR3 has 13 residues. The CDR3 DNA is TGCGCCAGCAGCCAGACAATGAACACTGAAGCTTTCTTT. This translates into CASSQTMNTEAFF.

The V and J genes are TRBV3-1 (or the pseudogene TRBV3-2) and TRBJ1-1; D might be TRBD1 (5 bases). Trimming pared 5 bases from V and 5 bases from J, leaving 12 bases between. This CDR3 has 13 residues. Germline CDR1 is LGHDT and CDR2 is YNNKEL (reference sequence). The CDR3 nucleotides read TGTGCCAGCAGCGCCGGGGGGGGGACTGAAGCTTTCTTT. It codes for CASSAGGGTEAFF.

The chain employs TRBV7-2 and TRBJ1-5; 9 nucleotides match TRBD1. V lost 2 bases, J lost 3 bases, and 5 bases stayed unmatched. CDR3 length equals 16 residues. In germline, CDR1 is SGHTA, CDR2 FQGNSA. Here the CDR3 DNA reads TGTGCCAGCAGCTTATTACAGGGGGCTAACAATCAGCCCCAGCATTTT. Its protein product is CASSLLQGANNQPQHF.

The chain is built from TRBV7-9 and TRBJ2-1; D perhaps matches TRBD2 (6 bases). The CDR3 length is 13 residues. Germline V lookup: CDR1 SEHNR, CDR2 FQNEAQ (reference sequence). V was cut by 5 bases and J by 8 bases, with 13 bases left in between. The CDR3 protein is CASSHWGEDEQFF. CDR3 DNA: TGTGCCAGCAGCCACTGGGGGGAAGATGAGCAGTTCTTC.

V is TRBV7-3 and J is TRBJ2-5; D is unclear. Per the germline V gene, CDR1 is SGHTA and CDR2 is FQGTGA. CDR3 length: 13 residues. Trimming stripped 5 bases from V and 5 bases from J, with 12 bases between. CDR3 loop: CASSAQASETQYF. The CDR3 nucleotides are TGTGCCAGCAGCGCTCAGGCGAGTGAGACCCAGTACTTC. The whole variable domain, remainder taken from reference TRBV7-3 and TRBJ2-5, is GAGVSQTPSNKVTEKGKYVELRCDPISGHTALYWYRQSLGQGPEFLIYFQGTGAADDSGLPNDRFFAVRPEGSVSTLKIQRTERGDSAVYLCASSAQASETQYFGPGTRLLVL.

The CDR3 reads CASSQGPGLAGNIQYF. As DNA, the CDR3 is TGTGCCAGCAGCCAGGGACCCGGTCTAGCGGGAAACATTCAGTACTTC. J is TRBJ2-4 and V is TRBV4-2, with TRBD2 identical over 8 bases. Germline V gene sequence: CDR1 LGHNA, CDR2 YNFKEQ. The CDR3 sequence is 16 residues long. The V segment lost 3 bases and the J segment 6 bases; nucleotides outside the gene matches: 10.

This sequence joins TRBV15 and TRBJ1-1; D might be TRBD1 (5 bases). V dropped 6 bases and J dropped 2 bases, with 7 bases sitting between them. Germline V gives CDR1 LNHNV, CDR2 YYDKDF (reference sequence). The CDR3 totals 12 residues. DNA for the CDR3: TGTGCCACCAGAACAGGAAACACTGAAGCTTTCTTT. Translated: CATRTGNTEAFF.

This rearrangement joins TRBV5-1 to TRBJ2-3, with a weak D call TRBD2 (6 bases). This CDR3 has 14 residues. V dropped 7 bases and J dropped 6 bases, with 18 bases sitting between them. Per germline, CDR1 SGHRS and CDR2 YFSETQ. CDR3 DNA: TGCGCCAGCTCGGCTAGCGCCTCGTCGGATACGCAGTATTTT. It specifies CASSASASSDTQYF.

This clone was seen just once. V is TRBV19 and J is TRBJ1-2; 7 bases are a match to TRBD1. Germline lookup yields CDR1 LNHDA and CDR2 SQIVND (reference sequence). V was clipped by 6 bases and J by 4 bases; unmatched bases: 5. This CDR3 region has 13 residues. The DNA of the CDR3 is TGTGCCAGTAGCCTACAGGGGAGCTATGGCTACACCTTC. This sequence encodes CASSLQGSYGYTF.

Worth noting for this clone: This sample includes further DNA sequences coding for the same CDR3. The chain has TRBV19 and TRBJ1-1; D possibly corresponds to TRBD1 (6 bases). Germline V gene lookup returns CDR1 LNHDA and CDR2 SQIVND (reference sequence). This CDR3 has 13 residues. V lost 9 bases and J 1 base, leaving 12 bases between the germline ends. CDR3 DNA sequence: TGTGCCAGCAGCCAAGGGGGGAACACTGAAGCTTTCTTT. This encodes CASSQGGNTEAFF.

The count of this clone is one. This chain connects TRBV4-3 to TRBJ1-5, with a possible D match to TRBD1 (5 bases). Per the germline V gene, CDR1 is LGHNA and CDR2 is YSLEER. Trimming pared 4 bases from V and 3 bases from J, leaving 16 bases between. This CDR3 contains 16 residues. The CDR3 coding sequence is TGCGCCAGCAGCCGGACCCGACAGCGCCTCAATCAGCCCCAGCATTTT. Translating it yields CASSRTRQRLNQPQHF.

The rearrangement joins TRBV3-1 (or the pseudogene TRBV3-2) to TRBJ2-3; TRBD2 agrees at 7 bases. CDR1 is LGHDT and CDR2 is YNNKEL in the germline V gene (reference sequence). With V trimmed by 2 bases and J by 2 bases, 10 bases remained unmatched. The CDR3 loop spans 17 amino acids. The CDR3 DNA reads TGTGCCAGCAGCCAACCAACTTTGCGGGGGTACACAGATACGCAGTATTTT. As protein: CASSQPTLRGYTDTQYF.

The CDR3 spells CASSFRGPTNEKLFF. For the CDR3, the DNA is TGTGCCAGCAGCTTCAGGGGACCAACTAATGAAAAACTGTTTTTT. The J gene is TRBJ1-4, the V gene TRBV7-2, with D perhaps matching TRBD1 (6 bases). V was cut by 3 bases and J by 0 bases, with 8 bases left in between. Germline V gives CDR1 SGHTA, CDR2 FQGNSA. The CDR3 consists of 15 residues.

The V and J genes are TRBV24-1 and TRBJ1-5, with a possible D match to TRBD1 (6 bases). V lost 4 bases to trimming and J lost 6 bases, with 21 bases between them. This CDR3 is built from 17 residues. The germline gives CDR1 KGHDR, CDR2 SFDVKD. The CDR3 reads CATSEGAGRVGFQPQHF. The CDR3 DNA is TGTGCCACCAGTGAGGGGGCGGGGAGGGTAGGTTTTCAGCCCCAGCATTTT.

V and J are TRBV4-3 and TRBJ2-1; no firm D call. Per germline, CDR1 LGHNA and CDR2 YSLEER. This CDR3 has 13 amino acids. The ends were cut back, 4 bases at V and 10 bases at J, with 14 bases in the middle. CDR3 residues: CASSPQRFREQFF. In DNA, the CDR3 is TGCGCCAGCAGCCCTCAAAGATTCCGGGAGCAGTTCTTC.

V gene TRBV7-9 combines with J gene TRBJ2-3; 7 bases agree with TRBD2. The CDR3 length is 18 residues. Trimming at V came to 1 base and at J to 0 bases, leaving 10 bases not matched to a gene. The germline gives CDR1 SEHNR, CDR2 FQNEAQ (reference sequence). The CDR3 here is CASSLVGLAVTSTDTQYF. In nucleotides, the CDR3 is TGTGCCAGCAGCTTAGTTGGCCTAGCGGTAACTAGCACAGATACGCAGTATTTT.

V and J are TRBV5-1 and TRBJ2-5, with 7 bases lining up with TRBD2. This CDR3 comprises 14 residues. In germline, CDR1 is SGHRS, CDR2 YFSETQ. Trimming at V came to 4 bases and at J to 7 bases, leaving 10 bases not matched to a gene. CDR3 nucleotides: TGCGCCAGCAGCGTCGGGACTACCCCTGGGACCCAGTACTTC. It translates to CASSVGTTPGTQYF.

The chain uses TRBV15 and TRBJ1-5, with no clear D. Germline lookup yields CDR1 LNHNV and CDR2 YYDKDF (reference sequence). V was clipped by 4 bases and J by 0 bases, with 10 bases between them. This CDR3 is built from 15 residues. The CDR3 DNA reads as TGTGCCACCAGCATAAGACAAGTTAGCAATCAGCCCCAGCATTTT. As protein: CATSIRQVSNQPQHF.

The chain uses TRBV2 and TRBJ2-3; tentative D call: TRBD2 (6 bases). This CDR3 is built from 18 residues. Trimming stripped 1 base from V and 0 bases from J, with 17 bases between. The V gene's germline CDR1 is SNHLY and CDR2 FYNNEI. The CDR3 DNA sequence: TGTGCCAGCAGTGAAGTTTCTAGTCGACTAGGAAGCACAGATACGCAGTATTTT. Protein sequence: CASSEVSSRLGSTDTQYF.

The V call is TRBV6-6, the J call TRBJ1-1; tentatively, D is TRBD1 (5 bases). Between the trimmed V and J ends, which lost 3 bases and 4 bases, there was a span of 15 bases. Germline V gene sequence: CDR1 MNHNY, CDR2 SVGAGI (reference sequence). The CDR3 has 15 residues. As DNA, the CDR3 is TGTGCCAGCAGTTATTTTTTGGGGCAGCTCACTGAAGCTTTCTTT. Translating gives CASSYFLGQLTEAFF.

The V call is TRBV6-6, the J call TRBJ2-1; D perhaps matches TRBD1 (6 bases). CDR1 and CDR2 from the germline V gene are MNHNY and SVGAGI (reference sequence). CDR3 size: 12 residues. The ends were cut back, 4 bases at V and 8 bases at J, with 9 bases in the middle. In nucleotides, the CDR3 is TGTGCCAGCAGTTTATCAGGGGATGAGCAGTTCTTC. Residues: CASSLSGDEQFF.

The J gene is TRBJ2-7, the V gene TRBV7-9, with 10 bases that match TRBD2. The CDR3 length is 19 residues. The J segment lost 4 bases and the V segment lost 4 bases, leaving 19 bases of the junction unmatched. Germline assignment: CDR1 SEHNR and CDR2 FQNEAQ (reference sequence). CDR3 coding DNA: TGTGCCAGCAGCTCTAGCGTACCGACTAGCGGGTATGAAGGGTACGAGCAGTACGTC. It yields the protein CASSSSVPTSGYEGYEQYV.

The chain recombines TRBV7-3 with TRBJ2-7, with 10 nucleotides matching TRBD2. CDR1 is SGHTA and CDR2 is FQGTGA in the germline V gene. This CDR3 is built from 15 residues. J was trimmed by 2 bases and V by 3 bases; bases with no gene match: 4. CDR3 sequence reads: CASSFNSGGAYEQYF. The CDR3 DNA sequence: TGTGCCAGCAGCTTTAACAGCGGGGGGGCCTACGAGCAGTACTTC.